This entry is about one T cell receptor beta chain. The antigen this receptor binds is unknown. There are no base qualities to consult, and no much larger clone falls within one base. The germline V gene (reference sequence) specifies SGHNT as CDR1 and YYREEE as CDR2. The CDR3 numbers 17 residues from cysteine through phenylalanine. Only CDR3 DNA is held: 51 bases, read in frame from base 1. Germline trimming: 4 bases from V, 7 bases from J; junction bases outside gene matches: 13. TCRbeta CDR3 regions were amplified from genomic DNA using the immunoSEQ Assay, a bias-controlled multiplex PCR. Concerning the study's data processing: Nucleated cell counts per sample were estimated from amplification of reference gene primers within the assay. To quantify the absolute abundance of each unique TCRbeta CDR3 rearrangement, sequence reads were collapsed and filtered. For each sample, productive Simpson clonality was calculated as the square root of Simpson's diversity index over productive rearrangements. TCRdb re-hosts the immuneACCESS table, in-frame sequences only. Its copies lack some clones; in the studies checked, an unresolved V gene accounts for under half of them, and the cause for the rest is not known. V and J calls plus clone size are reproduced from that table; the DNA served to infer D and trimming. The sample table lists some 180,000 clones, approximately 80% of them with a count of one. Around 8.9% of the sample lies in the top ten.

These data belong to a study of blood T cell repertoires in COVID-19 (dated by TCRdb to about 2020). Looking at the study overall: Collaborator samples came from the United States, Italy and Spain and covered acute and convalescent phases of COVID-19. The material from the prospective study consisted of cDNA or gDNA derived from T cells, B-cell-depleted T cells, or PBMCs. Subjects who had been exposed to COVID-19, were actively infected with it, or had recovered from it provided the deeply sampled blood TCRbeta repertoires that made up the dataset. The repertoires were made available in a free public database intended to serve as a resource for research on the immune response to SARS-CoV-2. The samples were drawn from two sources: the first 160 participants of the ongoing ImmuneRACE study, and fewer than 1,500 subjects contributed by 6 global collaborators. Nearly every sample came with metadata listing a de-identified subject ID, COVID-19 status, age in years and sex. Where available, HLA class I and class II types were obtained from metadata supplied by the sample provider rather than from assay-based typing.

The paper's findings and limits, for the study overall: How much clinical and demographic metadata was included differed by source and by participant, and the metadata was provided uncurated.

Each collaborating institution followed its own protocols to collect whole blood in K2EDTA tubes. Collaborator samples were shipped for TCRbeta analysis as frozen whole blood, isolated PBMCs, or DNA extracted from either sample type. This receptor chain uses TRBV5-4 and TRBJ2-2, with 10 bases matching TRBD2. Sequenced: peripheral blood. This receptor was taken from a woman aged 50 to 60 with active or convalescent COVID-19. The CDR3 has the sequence CASSGELAGMTLGELFF. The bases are TGTGCCAGCAGCGGGGAACTAGCGGGGATGACACTCGGGGAGCTGTTTTTT.